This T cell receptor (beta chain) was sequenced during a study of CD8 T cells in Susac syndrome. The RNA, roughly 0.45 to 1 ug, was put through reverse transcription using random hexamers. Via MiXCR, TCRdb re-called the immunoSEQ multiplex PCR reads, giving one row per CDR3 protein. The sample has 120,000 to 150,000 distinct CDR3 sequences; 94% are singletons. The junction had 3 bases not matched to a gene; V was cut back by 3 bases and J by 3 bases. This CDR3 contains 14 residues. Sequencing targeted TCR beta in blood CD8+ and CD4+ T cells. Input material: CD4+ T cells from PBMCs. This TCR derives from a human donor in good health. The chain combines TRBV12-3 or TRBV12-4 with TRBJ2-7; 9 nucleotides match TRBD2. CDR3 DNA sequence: TGTGCCAGCAGTTTCGAGCGGGGGGTCTACGAGCAGTACTTC. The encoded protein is CASSFERGVYEQYF.